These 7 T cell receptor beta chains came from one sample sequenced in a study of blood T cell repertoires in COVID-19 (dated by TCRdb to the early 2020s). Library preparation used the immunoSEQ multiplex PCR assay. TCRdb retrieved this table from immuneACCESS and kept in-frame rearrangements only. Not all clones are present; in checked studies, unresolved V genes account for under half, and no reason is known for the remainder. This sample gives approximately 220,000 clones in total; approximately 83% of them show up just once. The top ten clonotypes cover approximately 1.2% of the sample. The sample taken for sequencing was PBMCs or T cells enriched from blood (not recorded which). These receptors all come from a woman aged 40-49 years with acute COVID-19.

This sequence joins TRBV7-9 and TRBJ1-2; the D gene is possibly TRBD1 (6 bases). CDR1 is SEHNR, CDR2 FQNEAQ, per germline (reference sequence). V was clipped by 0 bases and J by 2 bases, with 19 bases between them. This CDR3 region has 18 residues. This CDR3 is CASSLAPLQTGPNYGYTF. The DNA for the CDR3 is TGTGCCAGCAGCTTAGCTCCCCTTCAAACAGGGCCCAACTATGGCTACACCTTC.

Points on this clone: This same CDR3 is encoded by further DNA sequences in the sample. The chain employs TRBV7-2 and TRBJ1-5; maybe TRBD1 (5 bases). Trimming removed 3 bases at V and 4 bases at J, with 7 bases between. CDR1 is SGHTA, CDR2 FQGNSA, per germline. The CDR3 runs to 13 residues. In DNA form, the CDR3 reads TGTGCCAGCAGCTTGCGGGGGAATCAGCCCCAGCATTTT. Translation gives CASSLRGNQPQHF.

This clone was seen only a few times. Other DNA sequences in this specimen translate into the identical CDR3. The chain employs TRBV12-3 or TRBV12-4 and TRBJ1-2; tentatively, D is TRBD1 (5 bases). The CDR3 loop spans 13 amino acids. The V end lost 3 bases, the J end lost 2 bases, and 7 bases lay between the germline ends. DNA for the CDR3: TGTGCCAGCAGTTTCTCAGGGAACTATGGCTACACCTTC. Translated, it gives CASSFSGNYGYTF.

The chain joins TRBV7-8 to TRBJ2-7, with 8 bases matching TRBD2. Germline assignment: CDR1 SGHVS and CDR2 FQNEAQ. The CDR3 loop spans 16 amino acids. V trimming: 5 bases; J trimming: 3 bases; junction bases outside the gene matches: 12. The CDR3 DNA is TGTGCCAGCAGCCCCACCCTGGGGAGCGGGAGCTACGAGCAGTACTTC. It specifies CASSPTLGSGSYEQYF.

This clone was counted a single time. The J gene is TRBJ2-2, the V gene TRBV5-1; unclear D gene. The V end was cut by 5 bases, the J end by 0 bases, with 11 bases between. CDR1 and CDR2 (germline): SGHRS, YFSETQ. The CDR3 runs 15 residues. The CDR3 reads CASSPTVSNTGELFF. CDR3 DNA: TGCGCCAGCAGTCCCACGGTCTCGAACACCGGGGAGCTGTTTTTT.

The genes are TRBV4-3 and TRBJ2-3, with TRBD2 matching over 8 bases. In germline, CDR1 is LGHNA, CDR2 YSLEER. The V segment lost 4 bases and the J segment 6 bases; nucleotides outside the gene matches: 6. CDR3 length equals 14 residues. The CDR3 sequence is CASSLGGGKDTQYF. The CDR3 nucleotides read TGCGCCAGCAGCCTTGGCGGGGGGAAGGATACGCAGTATTTT.

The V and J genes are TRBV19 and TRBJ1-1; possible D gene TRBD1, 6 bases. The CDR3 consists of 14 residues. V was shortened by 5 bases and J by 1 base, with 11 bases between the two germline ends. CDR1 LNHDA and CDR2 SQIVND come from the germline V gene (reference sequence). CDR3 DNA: TGTGCCAGTAGTTTCAGGGGATCGAACACTGAAGCTTTCTTT. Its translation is CASSFRGSNTEAFF. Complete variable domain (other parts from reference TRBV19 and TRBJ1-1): DGGITQSPKYLFRKEGQNVTLSCEQNLNHDAMYWYRQDPGQGLRLIYYSQIVNDFQKGDIAEGYSVSREKKESFPLTVTSAQKNPTAFYLCASSFRGSNTEAFFGQGTRLTVV.